These 12 T cell receptor beta chains were all obtained from the same sample, sequenced in a study of shared clonotypes between healthy human individuals. Assay: immunoSEQ multiplex PCR; the TCRdb copy retains only in-frame clones and omits some. The data show under 850,000 clones, just under 75% seen once. The sample consisted of memory CD4+ T cells sorted from blood. Specified subset: CD45RA-negative fraction. These receptors all come from a young woman in good health.

The rearrangement joins TRBV15 to TRBJ2-3; possibly TRBD2 for D (5 bases). Per germline, CDR1 LNHNV and CDR2 YYDKDF (reference sequence). The CDR3 sequence is 15 residues long. V dropped 1 base and J dropped 2 bases, with 10 bases sitting between them. The CDR3 DNA sequence: TGTGCCACCAGCAGAGTTGGCGGGTACACAGATACGCAGTATTTT. This gives the protein CATSRVGGYTDTQYF.

The chain recombines TRBV7-9 with TRBJ2-5; 7 nucleotides agree with TRBD2. After removal of 6 bases from V and 3 bases from J, the junction contained 13 bases not matched to a gene. The CDR3 is made up of 16 amino acids. Germline CDR1 reads SEHNR; CDR2 reads FQNEAQ (reference sequence). CDR3 nucleotides: TGTGCCAGCAGACCGCGAGTTTTGCGGGGGAAAGAGACCCAGTACTTC. It yields the protein CASRPRVLRGKETQYF.

The V call is TRBV18, the J call TRBJ1-2, with 8 bases identical to TRBD1. Germline V lookup: CDR1 KGHSH, CDR2 LQKENI. The CDR3 is 13 amino acids. J gave up 6 bases and V 5 bases, and 5 bases lay outside the gene matches. The CDR3 here is CASSSTGVDGYTF. CDR3 DNA sequence: TGTGCCAGCTCATCGACAGGGGTTGATGGCTACACCTTC.

This chain uses TRBV10-3 with TRBJ2-7; a possible D gene is TRBD2 (6 bases). Trimming took off 5 bases at V and 4 bases at J, with 15 bases between the two ends. The length of the CDR3 is 14 residues. Looked up from germline, CDR1 is ENHRY and CDR2 is SYGVKD. Here the CDR3 reads CAISRSGTLYEQYF. The CDR3 DNA reads as TGTGCCATCAGTCGTTCCGGGACTCTGTACGAGCAGTACTTC.

The genes are TRBV4-1 and TRBJ2-1, with TRBD2 matching over 14 bases. The V gene's germline CDR1 is MGHRA and CDR2 YSYEKL. The CDR3 is 17 residues long. V shed 1 base, J shed 6 bases, and the junction held 5 bases outside the gene matches. This CDR3 is CASSQARLAGGPNEQFF. In DNA, the CDR3 is TGCGCCAGCAGCCAAGCCCGACTAGCGGGAGGGCCCAATGAGCAGTTCTTC.

This chain joins TRBV27 and TRBJ2-7; tentative D call: TRBD2 (5 bases). With 6 bases removed from V and 2 bases from J, the gap between germline ends came to 17 bases. The germline CDR1 and CDR2 sequences are MNHEY and SMNVEV (reference sequence). There are 15 residues in the CDR3. The CDR3 here is CASSTADRGTYEQYF. In DNA form, the CDR3 reads TGTGCCAGCAGCACAGCGGACCGAGGTACCTACGAGCAGTACTTC.

Ten or more counts support this clone. In DNA, the CDR3 is TGTGCCAGCAGTGGGATGAGTGGCGGTTCACCCCTCCACTTT. It encodes CASSGMSGGSPLHF. The rearrangement uses TRBV25-1 and TRBJ1-6; D gene uncertain. Germline CDR1 and CDR2: MGHDK and SYGVNS. The V and J ends lost 4 bases and 9 bases respectively, with 13 bases between them. CDR3 length equals 14 residues.

The chain recombines TRBV5-1 with TRBJ2-1, with 9 nucleotides matching TRBD1. The germline gives CDR1 SGHRS, CDR2 YFSETQ. The CDR3 runs 16 residues. Losses at the gene ends were 5 bases for V and 5 bases for J; bases not matched to a gene: 11. DNA of the CDR3: TGCGCCAGCAGTTATTATCCGGGACAGGGCGACAATGAGCAGTTCTTC. It yields the protein CASSYYPGQGDNEQFF.

This chain joins TRBV5-6 and TRBJ1-1; 9 bases are shared with TRBD1. V was pared by 8 bases and J by 5 bases, with 10 bases of the junction left unmatched. The V gene's germline CDR1 is SGHDT and CDR2 YYEEEE. The CDR3 totals 14 residues. Here the CDR3 reads CASPPGQGATEAFF. The CDR3 region has the DNA TGTGCCAGTCCACCGGGACAGGGAGCAACTGAAGCTTTCTTT.

The chain has TRBV2 and TRBJ1-5; D is uncertain. The germline CDR1 and CDR2 sequences are SNHLY and FYNNEI. The CDR3 contains 13 residues. V was pared by 6 bases and J by 9 bases, with 15 bases between. The CDR3 loop reads CASRSRAQMPQHF. Here the CDR3 DNA reads TGTGCCAGCAGGTCTAGGGCCCAAATGCCCCAGCATTTT.

On this clone: Other DNA variants within this sample encode the same CDR3. CDR3 sequence (DNA): TGTGCCAGCAGCCCATACACCGATACGCAGTATTTT. Translated: CASSPYTDTQYF. The chain links TRBV11-3 to TRBJ2-3; D remains ambiguous. Germline V gene data show CDR1 as SGHNT and CDR2 as YENEEA. The germline V and J ends were trimmed by 5 bases and 6 bases, with 9 bases remaining between them. The CDR3 length is 12 residues.

This clone was observed many times. V usage is TRBV4-1 and J usage is TRBJ2-5; D remains unclear. This CDR3 is built from 16 residues. Looked up from germline, CDR1 is MGHRA and CDR2 is YSYEKL. The V end lost 1 base, the J end lost 4 bases, and 16 bases lay between the germline ends. CDR3 loop: CASSQVNMGFTETQYF. In DNA form, the CDR3 reads TGCGCCAGCAGCCAAGTGAATATGGGCTTCACAGAGACCCAGTACTTC.